A single sample gave rise to the 5 T cell receptor beta chains below, sequenced in a study of graft-versus-host responses after intestinal transplantation. The protocol was immunoSEQ multiplex PCR, while the TCRdb copy is restricted to in-frame clones and leaves out a portion. The data show around 90,000 clones, 85% to 95% seen once. These receptors have no known antigen. Sequencing used unstimulated CD8+ T cells sorted from spleen or lymph node cells, obtained before transplant. The receptors here all came from a human donor who was the organ donor for an intestinal transplant.

This clone appeared a few times. Here the CDR3 reads CASSDSTLGGTDTQYF. CDR3 coding DNA: TGTGCCAGCAGTGACTCTACCCTAGGAGGCACAGATACGCAGTATTTT. The rearrangement joins TRBV6-4 to TRBJ2-3; D gene uncertain. Trimming shortened V by 0 bases and J by 1 base, and 11 bases separated the two germline ends. Germline CDR1 MRHNA, CDR2 SNTAGT. CDR3 length: 16 residues.

The J gene is TRBJ1-2, the V gene TRBV5-5; the match to TRBD1 covers 12 bases. Germline V gene sequence: CDR1 SGHKS, CDR2 YYEKEE (reference sequence). With V trimmed by 2 bases and J by 2 bases, 7 bases remained unmatched. CDR3 length equals 17 residues. CDR3 sequence (DNA): TGTGCCAGCAGCTTTGAGGCCGGGACAGGGGGCAACTATGGCTACACCTTC. Its protein product is CASSFEAGTGGNYGYTF. Together with reference TRBV5-5 and TRBJ1-2, the CDR3 gives the full variable domain: DAGVTQSPTHLIKTRGQQVTLRCSPISGHKSVSWYQQVLGQGPQFIFQYYEKEERGRGNFPDRFSARQFPNYSSELNVNALLLGDSALYLCASSFEAGTGGNYGYTFGSGTRLTVV.

Here the CDR3 reads CASSFPGRDEQYF. Written as DNA, the CDR3 is TGTGCCAGCAGCTTTCCGGGGAGGGACGAGCAGTACTTC. V gene TRBV5-6 combines with J gene TRBJ2-7; 7 bases align to TRBD2. The CDR3 is 13 residues long. Losses at the gene ends were 2 bases for V and 5 bases for J; bases not matched to a gene: 4. CDR1 SGHDT and CDR2 YYEEEE come from the germline V gene.

The chain combines TRBV15 with TRBJ2-3; 8 nucleotides match TRBD2. The CDR3 is 12 residues long. Germline CDR1 reads LNHNV; CDR2 reads YYDKDF (reference sequence). V shed 3 bases, J shed 11 bases, and the junction held 4 bases outside the gene matches. CDR3 region: CATSRSGGGQYF. In DNA, the CDR3 is TGTGCCACCAGCAGGTCCGGGGGGGGGCAGTATTTT. Drawing the rest from reference TRBV15 and TRBJ2-3, the complete variable domain is DAMVIQNPRYQVTQFGKPVTLSCSQTLNHNVMYWYQQKSSQAPKLLFHYYDKDFNNEADTPDNFQSRRPNTSFCFLDIRSPGLGDTAMYLCATSRSGGGQYFGPGTRLTVL.

The V and J genes are TRBV27 and TRBJ2-4; 7 bases fit TRBD2. The CDR3 contains 14 residues. Looked up from germline, CDR1 is MNHEY and CDR2 is SMNVEV (reference sequence). V was pared by 5 bases and J by 8 bases, with 9 bases of the junction left unmatched. CDR3 nucleotides: TGTGCCAGCAGTGAGCGGGGCCCCGAGGACATTCAGTACTTC. It encodes CASSERGPEDIQYF.